The 9 T cell receptor beta chains listed next were all sequenced from one sample in a study of CD8+CD57+ T cells in acquired aplastic anemia. TCR beta VDJ and CDR3 were profiled, and genomic DNA was the template. TCRdb reprocessed the reads with MiXCR, giving one entry per CDR3 protein. This table holds some 120,000 distinct CDR3 sequences, 55% to 70% found once. Sequencing was done on patients that had shown CD8+CD57+ cell expansion by flow cytometry. The sequenced sample was sorted CD4+, CD8+, or CD8+CD57+ T cells (not recorded which) from PBMCs. Receptors originate from a human donor with aplastic anemia.

J is TRBJ1-3 and V is TRBV15; TRBD1 is a possible D gene (5 bases). CDR3 size: 16 residues. Between the trimmed V and J ends, which lost 2 bases and 0 bases, there was a span of 11 bases. Germline V lookup: CDR1 LNHNV, CDR2 YYDKDF (reference sequence). The CDR3 spells CATSRTWGDSGNTIYF. The CDR3 DNA reads as TGTGCCACCAGCAGAACTTGGGGGGACTCTGGAAACACCATATATTTT. Combining the CDR3 with reference TRBV15 and TRBJ1-3 gives the whole variable domain DAMVIQNPRYQVTQFGKPVTLSCSQTLNHNVMYWYQQKSSQAPKLLFHYYDKDFNNEADTPDNFQSRRPNTSFCFLDIRSPGLGDTAMYLCATSRTWGDSGNTIYFGEGSWLTVV.

The V call is TRBV20-1, the J call TRBJ2-1; the D gene is possibly TRBD1 (6 bases). Germline assignment: CDR1 DFQATT and CDR2 SNEGSKA (reference sequence). The CDR3 is 14 amino acids. The V and J ends lost 2 bases and 8 bases respectively, with 16 bases between them. The CDR3 loop is CSARPRQGRYEQFF. CDR3 bases: TGCAGTGCTAGACCCAGGCAGGGGAGATATGAGCAGTTCTTC.

This clonotype showed up many times. The chain is built from TRBV20-1 and TRBJ2-1; no definite D call. Germline V gene lookup returns CDR1 DFQATT and CDR2 SNEGSKA (reference sequence). The CDR3 covers 11 residues. The germline V and J ends were trimmed by 6 bases and 10 bases, with 13 bases remaining between them. The CDR3 DNA follows: TGCAGTGCGGATAGAATAGAGGAGCAGTTCTTC. Amino acid sequence: CSADRIEEQFF.

The table lists this clonotype with a few counts. This may stem from a read error, because a much larger clone lies one nucleotide away. This rearrangement joins TRBV20-1 to TRBJ2-1; TRBD2 matches at 7 bases. Germline V gene sequence: CDR1 DFQATT, CDR2 SNEGSKA (reference sequence). The ends lost 2 bases at V and 7 bases at J; junction bases unmatched: 11. The CDR3 is 15 residues long. In nucleotides, the CDR3 is TGCAGTGCTAGAAAGCCGGGACTAAGGATAAATGAGCAGTTCTTC. This sequence encodes CSARKPGLRINEQFF.

Ten or more counts support this clonotype. V gene TRBV6-1 combines with J gene TRBJ2-5, with a weak D call TRBD1 (6 bases). This CDR3 has 14 amino acids. Germline V gene sequence: CDR1 MNHNS, CDR2 SASEGT. Trimming took 8 bases from V and 5 from J, leaving 18 bases between them. CDR3 bases: TGTGCCAGCTCCCTAGTTGGGACAATGGAGACCCAGTACTTC. Its protein is CASSLVGTMETQYF.

This clonotype came up a few times. This sequence joins TRBV19 and TRBJ1-5, with D possibly matching TRBD1 (5 bases). The CDR3 sequence is 14 residues long. Germline assignment: CDR1 LNHDA and CDR2 SQIVND (reference sequence). V lost 5 bases and J lost 3, with 11 bases in between. In nucleotides, the CDR3 is TGTGCCAGTAGTCCCGGCAGGGCCAATCAGCCCCAGCATTTT. Translating it yields CASSPGRANQPQHF. Full variable domain (remainder filled in from reference TRBV19 and TRBJ1-5): DGGITQSPKYLFRKEGQNVTLSCEQNLNHDAMYWYRQDPGQGLRLIYYSQIVNDFQKGDIAEGYSVSREKKESFPLTVTSAQKNPTAFYLCASSPGRANQPQHFGDGTRLSIL.

This rearrangement joins TRBV28 to TRBJ2-4; perhaps TRBD1 as D (6 bases). Germline loops: CDR1 MDHEN, CDR2 SYDVKM. The CDR3 consists of 16 residues. Trimming took off 2 bases at V and 6 bases at J, with 17 bases between the two ends. The CDR3 nucleotides read TGTGCCAGCAGTTTAAGTTGGACAGTGGGCCTAAACATTCAGTACTTC. Amino acids: CASSLSWTVGLNIQYF. The full variable domain, completed using reference TRBV28 and TRBJ2-4, is DVKVTQSSRYLVKRTGEKVFLECVQDMDHENMFWYRQDPGLGLRLIYFSYDVKMKEKGDIPEGYSVSREKKERFSLILESASTNQTSMYLCASSLSWTVGLNIQYFGAGTRLSVL.

This clonotype has only a few counts. V is TRBV7-8 and J is TRBJ2-3; tentatively, D is TRBD2 (5 bases). V was trimmed by 1 base and J by 2 bases, leaving 10 bases between them. Germline CDR1 is SGHVS and CDR2 is FQNEAQ. The CDR3 is 15 residues long. CDR3 protein: CASSLDGGYTDTQYF. The CDR3 DNA reads as TGTGCCAGCAGCTTAGATGGCGGGTACACAGATACGCAGTATTTT.

The chain couples TRBV2 to TRBJ2-2; D gene unclear. V lost 4 bases and J 2 bases, leaving 11 bases between the germline ends. The CDR3 is 15 residues long. Germline loops: CDR1 SNHLY, CDR2 FYNNEI. The CDR3, as DNA: TGTGCCAGCAGTGGGCCCGCCGTAAACACCGGGGAGCTGTTTTTT. This sequence encodes CASSGPAVNTGELFF.